Listed here are 30 T cell receptor beta chains from one sample, sequenced in a study of post-analysis software for immune sequencing data. Broader study findings: TRBV5-6, TRBV5-1 and TRBV20-1 were among five TRBV segments more frequent in patients than controls.

The library was made from cDNA and included unique molecular identifiers. TCRdb processed the PCR reads anew with MiXCR; each CDR3 protein has one entry. This sample has some 500,000 distinct CDR3 sequences, with nearly 45% found just once. No antigen has been assigned to these receptors. Sequences were obtained from blood. The source is a girl between 5 and 17 years old with multiple sclerosis.

The V gene is TRBV21-1, the J gene TRBJ2-5; the table's D call of TRBD1 was not tested on the DNA. The last part of the DNA fits TRBJ2-7 better; the J call may be wrong. TRBV21-1 is a pseudogene segment. The CDR3 totals 15 residues. The CDR3 nucleotides read TGTGCCAGCAGCAAAAGGGCCAGGGGGCGTTACGAGCAGTACTTC. Translating it yields CASSKRARGRYEQYF.

The gene calls are TRBV21-1 and TRBJ2-4; the table's D call, TRBD1, was not checked against the DNA. TRBV21-1 is termed a pseudogene. This CDR3 has 14 amino acids. CDR3 in amino acids: CASSRDSIKNIQYF. The CDR3 nucleotides are TGTGCCAGCAGCAGGGACAGTATTAAAAACATTCAGTACTTC.

This chain connects TRBV6-1 to TRBJ2-5; D is uncertain. The germline V and J ends were trimmed by 2 bases and 2 bases, with 9 bases remaining between them. The CDR3 extends over 14 amino acids. Germline V gives CDR1 MNHNS, CDR2 SASEGT. CDR3 in DNA: TGTGCCAGCAGTGAATACCTACTTCAAGAGACCCAGTACTTC. Amino acid sequence: CASSEYLLQETQYF.

This chain joins TRBV20-1 and TRBJ2-1; 7 bases align to TRBD1. Per the germline V gene, CDR1 is DFQATT and CDR2 is SNEGSKA (reference sequence). The CDR3 contains 13 residues. Germline trimming cut 5 bases from V and 7 bases from J; bases unmatched to any gene: 8. The CDR3 loop is CSAGSTGVNEQFF. The CDR3 DNA follows: TGCAGTGCTGGTTCAACAGGGGTTAATGAGCAGTTCTTC.

The chain has TRBV6-5 and TRBJ1-5; possibly TRBD1 for D (6 bases). The V gene's germline CDR1 is MNHEY and CDR2 SVGAGI. V lost 2 bases, J lost 9 bases, and 11 bases lay in between. This CDR3 spans 13 amino acids. The CDR3 reads CASSYTQGRPQHF. CDR3 bases: TGTGCCAGCAGTTACACCCAGGGGCGGCCCCAGCATTTT.

The V call is TRBV2, the J call TRBJ2-7, with TRBD1 matching 7 bases. Germline trimming cut 5 bases from V and 2 bases from J; bases unmatched to any gene: 6. The CDR3 totals 14 residues. From germline, CDR1 is SNHLY and CDR2 FYNNEI. DNA of the CDR3: TGTGCCAGCAGTCTACAGGGGTGGCCCTACGAGCAGTACTTC. Its protein is CASSLQGWPYEQYF.

The gene calls are TRBV28 and TRBJ2-2, with a weak D call TRBD2 (5 bases). Germline loops: CDR1 MDHEN, CDR2 SYDVKM. The CDR3 runs to 17 residues. V was shortened by 3 bases and J by 3 bases, with 17 bases between the two germline ends. This CDR3 reads CASSFGTPGKHTGELFF. The DNA for the CDR3 is TGTGCCAGCAGTTTTGGCACGCCCGGGAAGCACACCGGGGAGCTGTTTTTT.

The V and J genes are TRBV6-6 and TRBJ2-7; a possible D gene is TRBD1 (5 bases). V was shortened by 5 bases and J by 4 bases, with 9 bases between the two germline ends. Germline lookup yields CDR1 MNHNY and CDR2 SVGAGI (reference sequence). This CDR3 contains 12 residues. CDR3 protein: CASSHTGYEQYF. Written as DNA, the CDR3 is TGTGCCAGCAGTCACACAGGTTACGAGCAGTACTTC.

This chain joins TRBV9 and TRBJ1-2, with a weak D call TRBD1 (5 bases). The CDR3 covers 13 residues. Germline V lookup: CDR1 SGDLS, CDR2 YYNGEE. Trimming removed 4 bases at V and 8 bases at J, with 15 bases between. CDR3 DNA: TGTGCCAGCAGCACCGCTTCAGGGATCGGCTACACCTTC. Translation: CASSTASGIGYTF.

The chain recombines TRBV20-1 with TRBJ2-4; TRBD2 matches at 9 bases. Germline V gives CDR1 DFQATT, CDR2 SNEGSKA (reference sequence). V was pared by 5 bases and J by 1 base, with 6 bases of the junction left unmatched. The CDR3 is 15 residues long. CDR3 sequence reads: CSAYLAGRAKNIQYF. In nucleotides, the CDR3 is TGCAGTGCTTACCTAGCGGGAAGGGCCAAAAACATTCAGTACTTC.

CDR3 sequence: CASSGQGLGYTF. CDR3 nucleotides: TGTGCCAGCAGTGGACAGGGGCTTGGCTACACCTTC. The V gene is TRBV2, the J gene TRBJ1-2; 8 nucleotides match TRBD1. J lost 7 bases, V lost 4 bases, and 2 bases had no gene match. The CDR3 consists of 12 residues. From germline, CDR1 is SNHLY and CDR2 FYNNEI.

There are a few counts of this clonotype. The rearrangement links TRBV20-1 to TRBJ2-7; 8 nucleotides agree with TRBD2. Germline V gives CDR1 DFQATT, CDR2 SNEGSKA (reference sequence). The CDR3 is made up of 14 amino acids. V was clipped by 4 bases and J by 0 bases; unmatched bases: 5. CDR3 sequence reads: CSATSGRNSYEQYF. CDR3 DNA sequence: TGCAGTGCTACAAGCGGGAGAAACTCCTACGAGCAGTACTTC.

This clonotype was recorded many times. V and J are TRBV7-2 and TRBJ1-1; D call uncertain. Germline loops: CDR1 SGHTA, CDR2 FQGNSA. The ends were cut back, 2 bases at V and 0 bases at J, with 7 bases in the middle. The CDR3 contains 14 residues. This chain's CDR3 is CASSLSGLNTEAFF. The CDR3 DNA sequence: TGTGCCAGCAGCTTATCGGGATTGAACACTGAAGCTTTCTTT.

The genes are TRBV7-8 and TRBJ2-5; 9 bases fit TRBD2. The DNA end lines up better with TRBJ2-7; the J call may be wrong. The CDR3 totals 15 residues. Germline V gene data show CDR1 as SGHVS and CDR2 as FQNEAQ. The CDR3 protein is CASSLAVAGVYEQYF. The DNA for the CDR3 is TGTGCCAGCAGCTTAGCGGTAGCGGGAGTCTACGAGCAGTACTTC.

This clonotype came up a few times. This sequence joins TRBV20-1 and TRBJ2-1; the match to TRBD2 covers 11 bases. Trimming removed 4 bases from V and 3 bases from J; junction bases left unmatched: 2. The germline gives CDR1 DFQATT, CDR2 SNEGSKA (reference sequence). This CDR3 is built from 14 residues. The CDR3 here is CSAISGRVYNEQFF. The CDR3 DNA reads TGCAGTGCTATTAGCGGGAGGGTCTACAATGAGCAGTTCTTC.

The sample holds a few counts of this clonotype. This chain connects TRBV10-3 to TRBJ2-5, with no clear D. The germline V gene has CDR1 ENHRY and CDR2 SYGVKD. V shed 6 bases and J shed 0 bases, with 11 bases lying between them. The CDR3 sequence is 14 residues long. The CDR3 bases are TGTGCCATCAGCGACGAGATAGACCAAGAGACCCAGTACTTC. This encodes CAISDEIDQETQYF.

The chain employs TRBV12-3 or TRBV12-4 and TRBJ2-5; no reliable D call. The CDR3 extends over 13 amino acids. The germline V and J ends were trimmed by 5 bases and 4 bases, with 11 bases remaining between them. The CDR3 coding sequence is TGTGCCAGCAGTCTCCTCCTAGTAGAGACCCAGTACTTC. This gives the protein CASSLLLVETQYF.

The rearrangement links TRBV7-3 to TRBJ2-1, with 13 bases lining up with TRBD2. This CDR3 is 18 amino acids long. CDR1 SGHTA and CDR2 FQGTGA come from the germline V gene. The ends lost 5 bases at V and 8 bases at J; junction bases unmatched: 15. CDR3 protein: CASSKRGLAGWLLDEQFF. The CDR3 coding sequence is TGTGCCAGCAGCAAGAGGGGACTAGCGGGATGGTTGCTCGATGAGCAGTTCTTC. The full variable domain, with the rest looked up from reference TRBV7-3 and TRBJ2-1, is GAGVSQTPSNKVTEKGKYVELRCDPISGHTALYWYRQSLGQGPEFLIYFQGTGAADDSGLPNDRFFAVRPEGSVSTLKIQRTERGDSAVYLCASSKRGLAGWLLDEQFFGPGTRLTVL.

The chain uses TRBV6-2 or TRBV6-3 and TRBJ2-3, with 11 bases aligning to TRBD2. Looked up from germline, CDR1 is MNHEY and CDR2 is SVGEGT. This CDR3 has 16 residues. The junction had 9 bases not matched to a gene; V was cut back by 5 bases and J by 5 bases. CDR3 sequence (DNA): TGTGCCAGCAGTCGTCTAGCGGGAGGTGTTGGAGATACGCAGTATTTT. Translation: CASSRLAGGVGDTQYF.

The chain is built from TRBV4-1 and TRBJ1-2; the D gene is possibly TRBD1 (6 bases). Trimming cost V 0 bases and J 4 bases, with 15 bases left between them. Looked up from germline, CDR1 is MGHRA and CDR2 is YSYEKL. This CDR3 spans 16 amino acids. CDR3 bases: TGCGCCAGCAGCCAAGATAGTAGGACAGAAGGCTATGGCTACACCTTC. Translated: CASSQDSRTEGYGYTF.

This clonotype has a single count. The chain recombines TRBV28 with TRBJ2-7; possible D gene TRBD1, 6 bases. Germline V gene data show CDR1 as MDHEN and CDR2 as SYDVKM. The CDR3 totals 16 residues. V lost 2 bases and J lost 4, with 18 bases in between. CDR3 bases: TGTGCCAGCAGTTTAATCTTCGCGGACAGAGAATACGAGCAGTACTTC. Translation: CASSLIFADREYEQYF.

The chain couples TRBV28 to TRBJ1-5; weak D call: TRBD1 (5 bases). Germline CDR1 and CDR2: MDHEN and SYDVKM. The CDR3 is 16 amino acids. Between the trimmed V and J ends, which lost 3 bases and 2 bases, there was a span of 14 bases. Written as DNA, the CDR3 is TGTGCCAGCAGTTTGGGTAGGGCGGGGGGCAATCAGCCCCAGCATTTT. This translates into CASSLGRAGGNQPQHF.

This chain links TRBV6-2 or TRBV6-3 with TRBJ2-4; D is unclear. The CDR3 runs 11 residues. With 2 bases removed from V and 11 bases from J, the gap between germline ends came to 7 bases. CDR1 MNHEY and CDR2 SVGEGT come from the germline V gene. CDR3 loop: CASSYGPFQYF. The CDR3 bases are TGTGCCAGCAGTTACGGACCCTTTCAGTACTTC.

The CDR3 DNA is TGCGCCAGCAGCCAAGATGTGGCAGGGGCCGCAACTAATGAAAAACTGTTTTTT. Translated, it gives CASSQDVAGAATNEKLFF. The chain is built from TRBV4-3 and TRBJ1-4; possible D gene TRBD1, 6 bases. The CDR3 length is 18 residues. The ends were cut back, 0 bases at V and 0 bases at J, with 14 bases in the middle. Germline lookup yields CDR1 LGHNA and CDR2 YSLEER.

A few counts support this clonotype. The CDR3 DNA is TGTGCCAGCAGCTTAACCGGGGCCGGCTACACCTTC. This codes for CASSLTGAGYTF. The gene calls are TRBV7-9 and TRBJ1-2; tentative D call: TRBD1 (5 bases). CDR1 is SEHNR and CDR2 is FQNEAQ in the germline V gene (reference sequence). Trimming stripped 2 bases from V and 8 bases from J, with 9 bases between. The CDR3 runs to 12 residues.

V and J are TRBV2 and TRBJ2-7, with 7 nucleotides matching TRBD2. Near its end, the DNA agrees better with TRBJ2-5, so the J call may be wrong. This CDR3 comprises 14 residues. CDR1 is SNHLY and CDR2 is FYNNEI in the germline V gene. CDR3 loop: CASSRRLGGETQYF. In DNA, the CDR3 is TGTGCCAGCAGCCGCCGGCTCGGGGGGGAGACCCAGTACTTC.

V gene TRBV4-1 combines with J gene TRBJ2-1; 10 positions match TRBD2. CDR3 size: 16 residues. Germline CDR1 reads MGHRA; CDR2 reads YSYEKL. V dropped 7 bases and J dropped 8; count of bases not matched to a gene: 14. This CDR3 is CASTRMTGLASDEQFF. In DNA form, the CDR3 reads TGCGCCAGCACCCGTATGACGGGACTAGCGTCCGATGAGCAGTTCTTC.

This clonotype was counted between two and nine times. V and J are TRBV6-2 or TRBV6-3 and TRBJ2-1, with 10 bases fitting TRBD2. V was clipped by 5 bases and J by 5 bases; unmatched bases: 12. The germline V gene has CDR1 MNHEY and CDR2 SVGEGT. The CDR3 sequence is 17 residues long. CDR3 sequence reads: CASSRRLAGRRDNEQFF. CDR3 DNA sequence: TGTGCCAGCAGTCGCCGACTAGCGGGTCGCCGCGACAATGAGCAGTTCTTC.

The rearrangement uses TRBV28 and TRBJ2-5, with a weak D call TRBD1 (6 bases). V lost 5 bases to trimming and J lost 2 bases, with 12 bases between them. The CDR3 is 14 residues long. Germline CDR1 and CDR2: MDHEN and SYDVKM. The chain's CDR3 is CASSPGTLQETQYF. The CDR3, as DNA: TGTGCCAGCAGTCCTGGGACACTACAAGAGACCCAGTACTTC.

The chain joins TRBV20-1 to TRBJ2-5; a weak D match, TRBD1 (5 bases). From germline, CDR1 is DFQATT and CDR2 SNEGSKA (reference sequence). V lost 3 bases and J 3 bases, leaving 5 bases between the germline ends. CDR3 length equals 11 residues. The CDR3 DNA sequence: TGCAGTGCTAGCAGGGAAGAGACCCAGTACTTC. Translating it yields CSASREETQYF.